The entry below gives a single T cell receptor (beta chain) sequence along with its context. Its specificity is not known. The assay ran at deep level. Genomic DNA from each subset was divided evenly over several immunoSEQ plates. The table came from immunoSEQ multiplex PCR; TCRdb's copy has only in-frame clones and leaves some out. The sample lists 2 million to 2.5 million clones; over 85% were seen once. The sample originates from a study of shared clonotypes between healthy human individuals. Findings and caveats of the study: Incomplete sequencing of sorted subsets was indicated by rarefaction despite large depth. The naive CD4 repertoires of a handful of donors were compared, and approximately 4.5% of clonotypes were shared.

V lost 0 bases, J lost 0 bases, and 9 bases stayed unmatched. The germline V gene encodes CDR1 SGHRS and CDR2 YFSETQ. This CDR3 comprises 18 residues. The TCR sequence derives from a man aged 18 to 29 in good health. Some clones in this sample may be carry-over from other donors' samples. Sequencing was carried out using naive CD4+ T cells from PBMCs. The subset denotes: CD45RA+ positively selected. The V call is TRBV5-1, the J call TRBJ2-5, with 9 bases fitting TRBD1. CDR3 DNA: TGCGCCAGCAGCTTGGACCCGGGACAGGGTCAGTACCAAGAGACCCAGTACTTC. This codes for CASSLDPGQGQYQETQYF.